The entry below describes one TCR beta chain. Its target is unknown. Measured with immunoSEQ multiplex PCR; TCRdb has only the in-frame clones, and not every one. In the table there are fewer than 40,000 clones, about 89% of which are singletons. The data belong to a study of regulatory dendritic cells for organ transplantation. Points from the study as a whole: Regulatory dendritic cells appeared to expand memory CD8+ clones less than mature ones. Naive CD4+ and CD8+ repertoires were highly diverse; memory CD8+ was most oligoclonal.

The CDR3 is 15 amino acids. The germline CDR1 and CDR2 sequences are SGHTA and FQGTGA. V gave up 4 bases and J gave up 7 bases; unmatched junction bases: 10. The material sequenced was naive CD8+ T cells from blood. Indicated subset: CD45RA+ naive T cells. The chain links TRBV7-3 to TRBJ2-3; 8 bases match TRBD2. The receptor comes from a human donor in good health. This chain's CDR3 is CASSYAGGTSNTQYF. CDR3 in DNA: TGTGCCAGCAGCTACGCGGGGGGCACCTCGAATACGCAGTATTTT.